These T cell receptor beta chains were read from a single sample in a study of blood T cell repertoires in COVID-19. The method was immunoSEQ multiplex PCR; TCRdb's version includes in-frame clones alone and lacks a portion of them. This sample has approximately 210,000 clones; about 91% occur once, and the top ten carry around 1.5%. The specimen was peripheral blood. The source is a man aged 18 to 30 with active or convalescent COVID-19. The CDR3 runs from the conserved cysteine through the conserved F or W. The order of the fields is D gene, J gene, clone size, V gene, CDR3 DNA, CDR3 protein. D genes are given only for firm matches. Some rows have no size entry. The others give once, few or many, or a class for an expanded clone.

D gene: .; J gene: TRBJ2-7; clone size: .; V gene: TRBV11-2; CDR3 DNA: TGTGCCAGCAGCCTTACAGTGCCCCACGAGCAGTACTTC; CDR3 protein: CASSLTVPHEQYF
D gene: .; J gene: TRBJ2-5; clone size: .; V gene: TRBV28; CDR3 DNA: TGTGCCAGCAGTTCTGGGCTAGCTTCGGGGACCCAGTACTTC; CDR3 protein: CASSSGLASGTQYF
D gene: .; J gene: TRBJ1-5; clone size: .; V gene: TRBV18; CDR3 DNA: TGTGCCAGCTCACCACGGAGGATTCTGGGTGGTAGCAATCAGCCCCAGCATTTT; CDR3 protein: CASSPRRILGGSNQPQHF
D gene: TRBD2; J gene: TRBJ2-1; clone size: once; V gene: TRBV5-1; CDR3 DNA: TGCGCCAGCAGAAAAGCCCCTCCCGGGACTAGCGGGAGCAGCGACTTCTTC; CDR3 protein: CASRKAPPGTSGSSDFF
D gene: .; J gene: TRBJ2-1; clone size: .; V gene: TRBV4-1; CDR3 DNA: TGCGCCAGCAGCCAAGATTACATCCAATTAAACCCATACAATGAGCAGTTCTTC; CDR3 protein: CASSQDYIQLNPYNEQFF
D gene: .; J gene: TRBJ2-7; clone size: .; V gene: TRBV19; CDR3 DNA: TGTGCCAGTAGTCTTAGGGCGGGTTACGAGCAGTACTTC; CDR3 protein: CASSLRAGYEQYF
D gene: TRBD1; J gene: TRBJ2-5; clone size: .; V gene: TRBV28; CDR3 DNA: TGTGCCAGCAGTTGGAATACCGCCGGGACAGGGGATGAAGCGACCCAGTACTTC; CDR3 protein: CASSWNTAGTGDEATQYF
D gene: .; J gene: TRBJ2-1; clone size: .; V gene: TRBV11-2; CDR3 DNA: TGTGCCAGCAGCTCATTCTACAATGAGCAGTTCTTC; CDR3 protein: CASSSFYNEQFF
D gene: TRBD2; J gene: TRBJ2-3; clone size: .; V gene: TRBV19; CDR3 DNA: TGTGCCAGTAGTGCGGCTAGCGGTTACACAGATACGCAGTATTTT; CDR3 protein: CASSAASGYTDTQYF
D gene: .; J gene: TRBJ2-5; clone size: .; V gene: TRBV5-1; CDR3 DNA: TGCGCCAGCAGCTTGGGAGGGGGCCAAGAGACCCAGTACTTC; CDR3 protein: CASSLGGGQETQYF
D gene: .; J gene: TRBJ2-3; clone size: .; V gene: TRBV29-1; CDR3 DNA: TGCAGCGTTGATTGGACAACTAGCACAGATACGCAGTATTTT; CDR3 protein: CSVDWTTSTDTQYF
D gene: .; J gene: TRBJ2-7; clone size: .; V gene: TRBV19; CDR3 DNA: TGTGCCAGTGCGGGACGGACGAGCTCCTACGAGCAGTACTTC; CDR3 protein: CASAGRTSSYEQYF
D gene: .; J gene: TRBJ2-1; clone size: .; V gene: TRBV6-2/TRBV6-3; CDR3 DNA: TGTGCCAGCAGTTACCACCGAGCGGATGAGTTCTTC; CDR3 protein: CASSYHRADEFF
D gene: .; J gene: TRBJ1-5; clone size: .; V gene: TRBV12-5; CDR3 DNA: TGTGCTAGTGGTTTTTCTAATCAGCCCCAGCATTTT; CDR3 protein: CASGFSNQPQHF
D gene: TRBD1; J gene: TRBJ2-3; clone size: .; V gene: TRBV5-1; CDR3 DNA: TGCGCCAGCAGCCCGCGTCGACAGGGAGATACGCAGTATTTT; CDR3 protein: CASSPRRQGDTQYF
D gene: .; J gene: TRBJ1-5; clone size: .; V gene: TRBV21-1; CDR3 DNA: TGTGCCAGCAGCAAATATCCGTATTGGAGGACGAGATATCAGCCCCAGCATTTT; CDR3 protein: CASSKYPYWRTRYQPQHF
D gene: TRBD1; J gene: TRBJ1-3; clone size: .; V gene: TRBV6-5; CDR3 DNA: TGTGCCAGCAGTCGCAGGACAGGGCGTTCGAACACCATATATTTT; CDR3 protein: CASSRRTGRSNTIYF
D gene: .; J gene: TRBJ2-6; clone size: .; V gene: TRBV5-1; CDR3 DNA: TGCGCCAGCAGCTTGGGACAGGCCTCTGGGGCCAACGTCCTGACTTTC; CDR3 protein: CASSLGQASGANVLTF
D gene: TRBD1; J gene: TRBJ1-1; clone size: .; V gene: TRBV5-1; CDR3 DNA: TGCGCCAGCAGCTGGGGACAGGGTCAGTTGAACACTGAAGCTTTCTTT; CDR3 protein: CASSWGQGQLNTEAFF
D gene: TRBD2; J gene: TRBJ2-1; clone size: .; V gene: TRBV7-9; CDR3 DNA: TGTGCCAGCAGTTCCACCCTAGCGGACAAAAACAATGAGCAGTTCTTC; CDR3 protein: CASSSTLADKNNEQFF
D gene: .; J gene: TRBJ1-1; clone size: .; V gene: TRBV11-2; CDR3 DNA: TGTGCCAGCAGCCCCCTTTCGACTGAAGCTTTCTTT; CDR3 protein: CASSPLSTEAFF
D gene: .; J gene: TRBJ1-1; clone size: .; V gene: TRBV5-1; CDR3 DNA: TGCGCCAGCAGCTTGAGGCAGGGTATCGGGAACACTGAAGCTTTCTTT; CDR3 protein: CASSLRQGIGNTEAFF
D gene: TRBD2; J gene: TRBJ2-1; clone size: .; V gene: TRBV24-1; CDR3 DNA: TGTGCCACCAGTGACCCTGGACTAGCGGGAGCCCAGCAGTTCTTC; CDR3 protein: CATSDPGLAGAQQFF
D gene: TRBD1; J gene: TRBJ1-1; clone size: .; V gene: TRBV19; CDR3 DNA: TGTGCCAGTAGTATTACAGGGGGCGAAGCTTTCTTT; CDR3 protein: CASSITGGEAFF
D gene: .; J gene: TRBJ2-2; clone size: .; V gene: TRBV15; CDR3 DNA: TGTGCCACCAGCAGTCTAAACACCGGGGAGCTGTTTTTT; CDR3 protein: CATSSLNTGELFF
D gene: TRBD2; J gene: TRBJ2-1; clone size: .; V gene: TRBV10-1; CDR3 DNA: TGCGCCAGCAGTGGGAGCGGGGTGACTTACAATGAGCAGTTCTTC; CDR3 protein: CASSGSGVTYNEQFF
D gene: .; J gene: TRBJ2-5; clone size: .; V gene: TRBV28; CDR3 DNA: TGTGCCAGCAGTACACCAACAGGGAACTCGGAGACCCAGTACTTC; CDR3 protein: CASSTPTGNSETQYF
D gene: .; J gene: TRBJ1-2; clone size: few; V gene: TRBV6-5; CDR3 DNA: TGTGCCAGCAGTTTCTGGGCAGGCAAATCTAACTATGGCTACACCTTC; CDR3 protein: CASSFWAGKSNYGYTF
D gene: .; J gene: TRBJ1-5; clone size: .; V gene: TRBV27; CDR3 DNA: TGTGCCAGCAGTTTAAATCCAGATCAGCCCCAGCATTTT; CDR3 protein: CASSLNPDQPQHF
D gene: .; J gene: TRBJ1-1; clone size: .; V gene: TRBV27; CDR3 DNA: TGTGCCAGCAGCCGGAGCGGGGCAGTCATGAACACTGAAGCTTTCTTT; CDR3 protein: CASSRSGAVMNTEAFF
D gene: TRBD2; J gene: TRBJ2-1; clone size: .; V gene: TRBV10-1; CDR3 DNA: TGCGCCAGCAGTACAGCGGGGGGCTACAATGAGCAGTTCTTC; CDR3 protein: CASSTAGGYNEQFF
D gene: TRBD2; J gene: TRBJ2-5; clone size: .; V gene: TRBV2; CDR3 DNA: TGTGCCAGCAGTCCGACTAGCGGGAGAAAAGAGACCCAGTACTTC; CDR3 protein: CASSPTSGRKETQYF
D gene: .; J gene: TRBJ2-5; clone size: .; V gene: TRBV10-2; CDR3 DNA: TGCGCCAGCAGGCAGGACCGAGCGGTAACAGAGACCCAGTACTTC; CDR3 protein: CASRQDRAVTETQYF
D gene: .; J gene: TRBJ2-3; clone size: .; V gene: TRBV21-1; CDR3 DNA: TGTGCCAGCCGCAGCAAAGACCCGCAGGGGGCTAGGGCAGATACGCAGTATTTT; CDR3 protein: CASRSKDPQGARADTQYF
D gene: .; J gene: TRBJ1-4; clone size: .; V gene: TRBV29-1; CDR3 DNA: TGCAGCGTTGCTACGACAGTCGAAAAACTGTTTTTT; CDR3 protein: CSVATTVEKLFF
D gene: TRBD1; J gene: TRBJ2-7; clone size: .; V gene: TRBV5-4; CDR3 DNA: TGTGCCAGCAGCTCGGACAGGGACCCCTACGAGCAGTACTTC; CDR3 protein: CASSSDRDPYEQYF
D gene: .; J gene: TRBJ2-5; clone size: .; V gene: TRBV18; CDR3 DNA: TGTGCCAGCTCACCAAACAGAGCTGGACAAGAGACCCAGTACTTC; CDR3 protein: CASSPNRAGQETQYF
D gene: TRBD2; J gene: TRBJ2-3; clone size: .; V gene: TRBV5-1; CDR3 DNA: TGCGCCAGCAGCCAGGGGACTAGCGTTAGCACAGATACGCAGTATTTT; CDR3 protein: CASSQGTSVSTDTQYF
D gene: TRBD1; J gene: TRBJ1-5; clone size: .; V gene: TRBV15; CDR3 DNA: TGTGCCACCGGGACAGGGGGAGGGGGAACCAATCAGCCCCAGCATTTT; CDR3 protein: CATGTGGGGTNQPQHF
D gene: TRBD2; J gene: TRBJ2-1; clone size: .; V gene: TRBV9; CDR3 DNA: TGTGCCAGCAGCGTAGTCCTCCGCGGGAGTTACAATGAGCAGTTCTTC; CDR3 protein: CASSVVLRGSYNEQFF
D gene: TRBD1; J gene: TRBJ2-7; clone size: .; V gene: TRBV6-2/TRBV6-3; CDR3 DNA: TGTGCCAGCAGTTCACCGGGACAGAGCATCTACGAGCAGTACTTC; CDR3 protein: CASSSPGQSIYEQYF
D gene: .; J gene: TRBJ1-1; clone size: .; V gene: TRBV9; CDR3 DNA: TGTGCCAGCAGCGTAACGGGGAACACTGAAGCTTTCTTT; CDR3 protein: CASSVTGNTEAFF
D gene: TRBD1; J gene: TRBJ1-1; clone size: .; V gene: TRBV11-3; CDR3 DNA: TGTGCCAGCAGCTTAGGGACAGGTGAAGCTTTCTTT; CDR3 protein: CASSLGTGEAFF
D gene: TRBD1; J gene: TRBJ2-7; clone size: .; V gene: TRBV27; CDR3 DNA: TGTGCCAGCAGGTCAGCGGGACAGGGCAAGGACGAGCAGTACTTC; CDR3 protein: CASRSAGQGKDEQYF
D gene: .; J gene: TRBJ1-1; clone size: few; V gene: TRBV19; CDR3 DNA: TGTGCCAGTAGCGATGAAACAGGGCGGTACACTGAAGCTTTCTTT; CDR3 protein: CASSDETGRYTEAFF
D gene: .; J gene: TRBJ1-2; clone size: .; V gene: TRBV9; CDR3 DNA: TGTGCCAGCAGCCCATCCGGGCGGGGGGCCTATGGCTACACCTTC; CDR3 protein: CASSPSGRGAYGYTF
D gene: TRBD2; J gene: TRBJ2-1; clone size: once; V gene: TRBV5-4; CDR3 DNA: TGTGCCAGCAGCGGGACCGGGACTAGCAGGAGCTCCTACAATGAGCAGTTCTTC; CDR3 protein: CASSGTGTSRSSYNEQFF
D gene: TRBD1; J gene: TRBJ1-2; clone size: .; V gene: TRBV28; CDR3 DNA: TGTGCCAGCAGTTCAGGACAGGGAATGTTAGACACCTTC; CDR3 protein: CASSSGQGMLDTF
D gene: TRBD2; J gene: TRBJ2-6; clone size: .; V gene: TRBV10-3; CDR3 DNA: TGTGCCATCAGTTATACCGGGACTAGCGGTTCTGGGGCCAACGTCCTGACTTTC; CDR3 protein: CAISYTGTSGSGANVLTF
D gene: TRBD2; J gene: TRBJ2-3; clone size: .; V gene: TRBV3-1/TRBV3-2; CDR3 DNA: TGTGCCAGCAGCCCCTTTGGGCGGGAGACCACAGATACGCAGTATTTT; CDR3 protein: CASSPFGRETTDTQYF